The sequence of this TCR beta chain was determined in a study of radiotherapy plus CTLA-4 blockade in lung cancer. On the study more broadly: Approximately 18% of patients responded objectively, and 31% achieved disease control.

Germline V gives CDR1 SGHNT, CDR2 YYREEE (reference sequence). There are 14 residues in the CDR3. The V gene lost 0 bases and the J gene lost 9 bases, with 16 bases spanning the gap. Produced via immunoSEQ multiplex PCR; TCRdb's table is partial and in-frame only. The repertoire consists of about 97,000 clones, with about 70% occurring once and the leading ten covering around 2.7%. Worth noting for this clone: Its specificity is unknown.

Study-wide results and caveats: Blood-borne expansion of tumor-derived TCR clones followed radiotherapy plus ipilimumab. Per reports, early blood T cell clone dynamics, plus interferon-beta, forecast response most strongly.

The chain couples TRBV5-4 to TRBJ2-7; a possible D gene is TRBD1 (5 bases). The clonotype was recovered from a human donor with non-small cell lung cancer who had a partial response to radiotherapy plus ipilimumab. Some clones in this sample may be carry-over from other donors' samples. Sequenced here: peripheral blood, sampled from a patient treated with radiotherapy plus ipilimumab. The CDR3 bases are TGTGCCAGCAGCTTGGAGCAGGGCGGCACGGTGCAGTACTTC. Amino acids: CASSLEQGGTVQYF.